The clone carrying this T cell receptor (beta chain) was seen a handful of times. Its antigen is not identified. The authors ran a second PCR of 7 to 11 cycles using a sample-barcoded 5' primer and a J-beta primer mix. TCRdb recomputed calls from the 5' RACE reads with MiXCR, one row per CDR3 protein. The table records hundreds of thousands of distinct CDR3 sequences, around 50% of them present only once. Caucasian, healthy and from Russia, the donors were aged between about 6 and 90. The data derive from a study of blood T cells in healthy people across ages. Study findings and constraints: Possibly, changes in expanded clonotypes were confounded because donor CMV status was unknown.

The germline CDR1 and CDR2 sequences are SQVTM and ANQGSEA. The ends were cut back, 3 bases at V and 2 bases at J, with 11 bases in the middle. This CDR3 contains 13 residues. Sequenced material: blood. The sequence was obtained from a man in his forties in good health. The chain couples TRBV29-1 to TRBJ2-7; perhaps TRBD2 as D (6 bases). CDR3 loop: CSVEKAGTYEQYF. The CDR3 nucleotides are TGCAGCGTTGAGAAGGCGGGGACCTACGAGCAGTACTTC.